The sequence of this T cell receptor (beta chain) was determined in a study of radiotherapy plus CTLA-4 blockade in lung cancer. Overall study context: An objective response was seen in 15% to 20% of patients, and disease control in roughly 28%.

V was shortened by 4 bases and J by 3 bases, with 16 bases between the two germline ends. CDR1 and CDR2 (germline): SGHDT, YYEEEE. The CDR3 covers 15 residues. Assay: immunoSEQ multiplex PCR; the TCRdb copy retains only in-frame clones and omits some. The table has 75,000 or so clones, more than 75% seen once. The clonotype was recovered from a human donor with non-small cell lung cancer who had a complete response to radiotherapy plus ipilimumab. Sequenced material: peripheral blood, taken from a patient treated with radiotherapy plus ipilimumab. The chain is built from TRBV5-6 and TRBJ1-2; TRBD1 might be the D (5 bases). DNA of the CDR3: TGTGCCAGCAGCCCCGTGGGAGGGGCTCACTATGGCTACACCTTC. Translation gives CASSPVGGAHYGYTF.